A selection of T cell receptor beta chains follows, all from one sample in a study of blood T cells in healthy people across ages. TCRdb re-derived calls from the 5' RACE reads in MiXCR, one entry per CDR3 protein. Of more than 900,000 distinct CDR3 sequences in the sample, 20% to 25% were seen once. The sample was also reused in another study, on T cells of mothers and their children.

The sequenced material came from blood. The receptors come from a girl aged 2 to 9 in good health. CDR3s include the opening cysteine and the closing phenylalanine or tryptophan. Fields, in order: clone size, J gene, V gene, D gene, CDR3 protein, CDR3 DNA. D genes are given only for firm matches. Only some rows state a clone size, as once, few, many or a class for expanded clones.

clone_size: few; j_call: TRBJ2-5; v_call: TRBV5-6; d_call: -; cdr3_aa: CASSLLKGETQYF; cdr3_nt: TGTGCCAGCAGCCTCCTTAAGGGGGAGACCCAGTACTTC
clone_size: few; j_call: TRBJ2-3; v_call: TRBV6-1; d_call: -; cdr3_aa: CASSRTFDRRGTDTQYF; cdr3_nt: TGTGCCAGCAGCCGAACATTTGACAGGCGGGGCACAGATACGCAGTATTTT
clone_size: -; j_call: TRBJ1-2; v_call: TRBV7-9; d_call: TRBD1; cdr3_aa: CASSPRQGHAYGYTF; cdr3_nt: TGTGCCAGCAGCCCCAGACAGGGGCACGCCTATGGCTACACCTTC
clone_size: once; j_call: TRBJ2-3; v_call: TRBV7-9; d_call: TRBD1; cdr3_aa: CASSLWTGSTDTQYF; cdr3_nt: TGTGCCAGCAGCTTGTGGACAGGGAGCACAGATACGCAGTATTTT
clone_size: -; j_call: TRBJ2-5; v_call: TRBV4-3; d_call: TRBD2; cdr3_aa: CASSQGVAGVGEETQYF; cdr3_nt: TGCGCCAGCAGCCAGGGGGTAGCGGGGGTCGGGGAAGAGACCCAGTACTTC
clone_size: few; j_call: TRBJ2-5; v_call: TRBV27; d_call: -; cdr3_aa: CASSSTSRETQYF; cdr3_nt: TGTGCCAGCAGCTCGACTAGTAGGGAGACCCAGTACTTC
clone_size: few; j_call: TRBJ2-2; v_call: TRBV20-1; d_call: TRBD2; cdr3_aa: CSARAASGELTGELFF; cdr3_nt: TGCAGTGCTAGAGCGGCTAGCGGGGAATTGACCGGGGAGCTGTTTTTT
clone_size: -; j_call: TRBJ2-3; v_call: TRBV5-1; d_call: TRBD2; cdr3_aa: CASSLDPSGSDYTSTDTQYF; cdr3_nt: TGCGCCAGCAGCTTGGATCCTAGCGGGAGCGACTACACTAGCACAGATACGCAGTATTTT
clone_size: -; j_call: TRBJ2-7; v_call: TRBV2; d_call: -; cdr3_aa: CASSDGQSSYEQYF; cdr3_nt: TGTGCCAGCAGTGATGGGCAGAGCTCCTACGAGCAGTACTTC
clone_size: -; j_call: TRBJ2-6; v_call: TRBV28; d_call: TRBD2; cdr3_aa: CASSSETSGAGANVLTF; cdr3_nt: TGTGCCAGCAGTTCGGAGACTAGCGGGGCTGGGGCCAACGTCCTGACTTTC